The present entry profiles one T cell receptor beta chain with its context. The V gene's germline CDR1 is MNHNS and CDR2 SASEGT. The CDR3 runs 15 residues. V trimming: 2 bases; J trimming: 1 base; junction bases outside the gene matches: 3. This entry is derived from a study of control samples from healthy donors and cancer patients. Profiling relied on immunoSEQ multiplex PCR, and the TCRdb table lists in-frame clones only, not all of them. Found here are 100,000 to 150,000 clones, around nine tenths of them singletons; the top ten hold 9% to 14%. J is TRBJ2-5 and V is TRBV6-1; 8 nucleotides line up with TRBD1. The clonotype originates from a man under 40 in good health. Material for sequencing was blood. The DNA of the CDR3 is TGTGCCAGCAGTGAACTCGGACAGGGCCAAGAGACCCAGTACTTC. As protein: CASSELGQGQETQYF.